These 3 T cell receptor beta chains share one sample of origin, sequenced in a study of blood T cells in healthy people across ages. Primers used in a second PCR of roughly 6 to 12 cycles were a sample-barcoded 5' primer and a J-beta primer mix. TCRdb re-derived calls from the 5' RACE reads in MiXCR, one entry per CDR3 protein. The table includes 540,000 or so distinct CDR3 sequences, nearly 25% detected once. The same specimen was also included in a second study, on T cells of mothers and their children.

The material sequenced was blood. The source is a boy younger than 18 in good health.

This clonotype came up many times. V gene TRBV11-2 combines with J gene TRBJ1-1; 8 positions agree with TRBD1. Germline trimming cut 5 bases from V and 10 bases from J; bases unmatched to any gene: 6. Per the germline V gene, CDR1 is SGHAT and CDR2 is FQNNGV. CDR3 length equals 12 residues. This chain's CDR3 is CASSLGQGRAFF. CDR3 bases: TGTGCCAGCAGCCTTGGACAGGGTAGAGCTTTCTTT.

There are many counts of this clonotype. The rearrangement uses TRBV12-3 or TRBV12-4 and TRBJ2-7; D possibly corresponds to TRBD2 (6 bases). The V end lost 8 bases, the J end lost 3 bases, and 17 bases lay between the germline ends. The CDR3 has 14 amino acids. The CDR3: CASAREEGRYEQYF. The CDR3 region has the DNA TGTGCCAGCGCGCGAGAGGAGGGTCGCTACGAGCAGTACTTC.

As for this clonotype: One end of the junction does not line up with germline, which may come from a read error. The chain recombines TRBV2 with TRBJ2-3; D is possibly TRBD2 (6 bases). This CDR3 has 13 residues. Germline CDR1 SNHLY, CDR2 FYNNEI. In DNA, the CDR3 is TGTGCCAGCAGTGATACTAGCACAGGTACGCAGTATTTT. Amino acid sequence: CASSDTSTGTQYF.